The entry below gives a single TCR beta chain sequence along with its context. The data belong to a study of shared clonotypes between healthy human individuals. This table comes from immunoSEQ multiplex PCR, and its TCRdb copy is limited to in-frame clones, with some not included. The profile shows around 2.1 million clones, 90% to 96% of them singletons. This CDR3 is 15 amino acids long. Germline CDR1 is ENHRY and CDR2 is SYGVKD. Germline trimming cut 2 bases from V and 7 bases from J; bases unmatched to any gene: 7. The chain employs TRBV10-3 and TRBJ2-7, with 11 bases lining up with TRBD2. The source of this sequence is a man younger than 35 in good health. Sequences were obtained from naive CD4+ T cells sorted from blood. Stated subset: CD45RA+ positively selected. In nucleotides, the CDR3 is TGTGCCATCAGTGAGGGAATAGCGGGAGGGGAAGAGCAGTACTTC. It codes for CAISEGIAGGEEQYF.